This T cell receptor (beta chain) was recorded in a study of long-term antiretroviral therapy in people with HIV. Study findings and constraints: Repertoires from HIV showed CDR3 length ranges narrower than those of controls.

Turning to this clone: The antigen remains undetermined.

Trimming left V 0 bases short and J 4 bases short, with 13 bases between. The CDR3 sequence is 15 residues long. Per germline, CDR1 SGHRS and CDR2 YFSETQ. Samples were assayed with immunoSEQ v3.0 at survey level. Assay used: immunoSEQ multiplex PCR; TCRdb lists only in-frame clones, some missing. Of some 15,000 clones listed, 75% to 80% are singletons. This chain links TRBV5-1 with TRBJ1-1; D remains ambiguous. This specimen consisted of unsorted PBMCs, obtained 0.5 years before starting antiretroviral therapy. The origin of this receptor is a woman between 40 and 55 years old with HIV. CDR3 in amino acids: CASSLGVLTSTEAFF. CDR3 DNA: TGCGCCAGCAGCTTGGGAGTGCTCACGAGCACTGAAGCTTTCTTT.